The 20 T cell receptor beta chains presented below share a single source sample, sequenced in a study of vaccination and CD4 T cells after COVID-19. The treatment is: approximately 9-day PBMC culture with coronavirus spike peptide pools or control peptides (ViraFEST assay). These receptors' targets are unknown. The Oncomine TCR Beta short-read assay was what sequenced the DNA obtained from cultured CD4+ T cells. TCRdb reprocessed the PCR reads via MiXCR and lists one record per CDR3 protein. The sample records around 12,000 distinct CDR3 sequences, 36% being singletons. Input material: cultured CD4+ T cells from blood. The origin of the receptors is a human donor with COVID-19.

CDR3 in DNA: TGTGCCAGCAGCGCAGGACAGGGAAACACCATATATTTT. The encoded protein is CASSAGQGNTIYF. V usage is TRBV7-2 and J usage is TRBJ1-3, with D perhaps matching TRBD1 (6 bases). CDR3 length: 13 residues. Germline-derived CDR1 and CDR2 are SGHTA and FQGNSA. The V end was cut by 5 bases, the J end by 4 bases, with 9 bases between.

The DNA of the CDR3 is TGTGCCACCAGTGAACTGGACAGGGACAACAATGAGCAGTTCTTC. It is translated as CATSELDRDNNEQFF. The chain uses TRBV24-1 and TRBJ2-1; 8 positions agree with TRBD1. CDR1 KGHDR and CDR2 SFDVKD come from the germline V gene. This CDR3 comprises 15 residues. Trimming removed 4 bases from V and 5 bases from J; junction bases left unmatched: 6.

This clonotype has just a few counts. The rearrangement joins TRBV27 to TRBJ1-5; D unresolved. The V end was cut by 6 bases, the J end by 4 bases, with 16 bases between. The length of the CDR3 is 15 residues. Germline V gene lookup returns CDR1 MNHEY and CDR2 SMNVEV (reference sequence). The CDR3 region has the DNA TGTGCCAGCAGCCTACAAGGGTTGGGAAATCAGCCCCAGCATTTT. Protein product: CASSLQGLGNQPQHF.

This clonotype turned up a few times. The chain couples TRBV6-1 to TRBJ1-2; TRBD1 agrees at 12 bases. The germline gives CDR1 MNHNS, CDR2 SASEGT. J gave up 7 bases and V 5 bases, and 8 bases lay outside the gene matches. The CDR3 contains 15 residues. CDR3 DNA: TGTGCCAGCAGTCCGGGACAGGGGGCGCGGAGTGGCTACACCTTC. It encodes CASSPGQGARSGYTF.

A few counts support this clonotype. V is TRBV6-1 and J is TRBJ2-7, with D possibly TRBD1 on 6 matching bases. The CDR3 has 14 residues. Per the germline V gene, CDR1 is MNHNS and CDR2 is SASEGT. Trimming cost V 6 bases and J 0 bases, with 12 bases left between them. The CDR3 region is CASSRTGISYEQYF. The CDR3 DNA reads as TGTGCCAGCAGCCGAACAGGGATCTCCTACGAGCAGTACTTC.

This rearrangement joins TRBV7-2 to TRBJ1-2; D gene unclear. CDR3 size: 14 residues. Per the germline V gene, CDR1 is SGHTA and CDR2 is FQGNSA. The V end was cut by 1 base, the J end by 5 bases, with 11 bases between. CDR3 coding DNA: TGTGCCAGCAGCTTAGTAGGACGGGTATATGGCTACACCTTC. Translating gives CASSLVGRVYGYTF.

This clonotype was counted only a few times. The gene calls are TRBV6-1 and TRBJ1-5; 7 bases agree with TRBD1. The CDR3 runs to 14 residues. V lost 6 bases to trimming and J lost 5 bases; unmatched junction nucleotides: 7. From germline, CDR1 is MNHNS and CDR2 SASEGT. CDR3 residues: CASSLNQGDQPQHF. The DNA of the CDR3 is TGTGCCAGCAGCCTAAACCAGGGGGATCAGCCCCAGCATTTT.

The rearrangement joins TRBV11-1 to TRBJ1-2; D is undetermined. Trimming cost V 5 bases and J 1 base, with 11 bases left between them. The CDR3 has 14 amino acids. Germline assignment: CDR1 SGHAT and CDR2 FQDESV (reference sequence). The CDR3 here is CASSVGIFNYGYTF. The CDR3 DNA reads TGTGCCAGCAGCGTGGGGATTTTTAACTATGGCTACACCTTC. The full variable domain, rest sourced from reference TRBV11-1 and TRBJ1-2, is EAEVAQSPRYKITEKSQAVAFWCDPISGHATLYWYRQILGQGPELLVQFQDESVVDDSQLPKDRFSAERLKGVDSTLKIQPAELGDSAMYLCASSVGIFNYGYTFGSGTRLTVV.

By its share, this clonotype is medium-sized. The chain couples TRBV11-2 to TRBJ1-1; TRBD1 agrees at 9 bases. The germline gives CDR1 SGHAT, CDR2 FQNNGV. This CDR3 contains 15 residues. V lost 5 bases, J lost 4 bases, and 8 bases stayed unmatched. The CDR3 is CASSQGTGKATEAFF. CDR3 coding DNA: TGTGCCAGCAGCCAGGGGACAGGGAAGGCCACTGAAGCTTTCTTT.

The CDR3 spells CASSSTYEQYF. CDR3 DNA: TGTGCCAGCAGCTCGACCTACGAGCAGTACTTC. J is TRBJ2-7 and V is TRBV12-3 or TRBV12-4, with D unclear. This CDR3 is 11 amino acids long. Between the trimmed V and J ends, which lost 6 bases and 2 bases, there was a span of 5 bases.

This clonotype was counted between two and nine times. This chain links TRBV20-1 with TRBJ1-1; D uncertain. Germline V gene lookup returns CDR1 DFQATT and CDR2 SNEGSKA (reference sequence). This CDR3 has 10 amino acids. V gave up 6 bases and J gave up 7 bases, with 9 bases separating them. The CDR3 loop is CSAHSGEAFF. The CDR3 region has the DNA TGCAGTGCCCATTCGGGTGAAGCTTTCTTT.

The chain recombines TRBV6-2 or TRBV6-3 with TRBJ2-5; 14 nucleotides match TRBD2. Losses at the gene ends were 6 bases for V and 5 bases for J; bases not matched to a gene: 5. CDR1 is MNHEY and CDR2 is SVGEGT in the germline V gene. CDR3 size: 15 residues. The chain's CDR3 is CASRRTSGGTETQYF. CDR3 bases: TGTGCCAGCAGAAGGACTAGCGGGGGGACGGAGACCCAGTACTTC.

The chain uses TRBV2 and TRBJ2-7; tentatively, D is TRBD2 (6 bases). Trimming stripped 7 bases from V and 1 base from J, with 14 bases between. This CDR3 has 14 residues. CDR1 is SNHLY and CDR2 is FYNNEI in the germline V gene. DNA of the CDR3: TGTGCCAGCATATCGGGGGATGGTTCCTACGAGCAGTACTTC. Protein: CASISGDGSYEQYF.

This clonotype has a handful of counts. V usage is TRBV7-9 and J usage is TRBJ1-4, with 7 bases lining up with TRBD1. Germline-derived CDR1 and CDR2 are SEHNR and FQNEAQ (reference sequence). Trimming removed 4 bases from V and 3 bases from J; junction bases left unmatched: 5. The length of the CDR3 is 15 residues. CDR3: CASSSRQGPNEKLFF. CDR3 coding DNA: TGTGCCAGCAGCTCAAGACAGGGTCCTAATGAAAAACTGTTTTTT. The full variable domain, rest sourced from reference TRBV7-9 and TRBJ1-4, is DTGVSQNPRHKITKRGQNVTFRCDPISEHNRLYWYRQTLGQGPEFLTYFQNEAQLEKSRLLSDRFSAERPKGSFSTLEIQRTEQGDSAMYLCASSSRQGPNEKLFFGSGTQLSVL.

The rearrangement uses TRBV5-1 and TRBJ1-5; 7 positions agree with TRBD1. Germline CDR1 is SGHRS and CDR2 is YFSETQ. CDR3 length: 17 amino acids. V lost 0 bases to trimming and J lost 4 bases; unmatched junction nucleotides: 10. The DNA of the CDR3 is TGCGCCAGCAGCTTGGATTTAGAGGGGGCGCAGAATCAGCCCCAGCATTTT. It is translated as CASSLDLEGAQNQPQHF.

This clonotype occurred a few times. CDR3 protein: CASSSVTGGDTGELFF. The CDR3 DNA is TGTGCCAGCAGCTCAGTTACAGGGGGCGACACCGGGGAGCTGTTTTTT. V and J are TRBV7-2 and TRBJ2-2, with TRBD1 matching 9 bases. J lost 3 bases, V lost 4 bases, and 6 bases had no gene match. CDR1 is SGHTA and CDR2 is FQGNSA in the germline V gene. The CDR3 loop spans 16 amino acids. The variable domain in full, with the rest retrieved from reference TRBV7-2 and TRBJ2-2, is GAGVSQSPSNKVTEKGKDVELRCDPISGHTALYWYRQSLGQGLEFLIYFQGNSAPDKSGLPSDRFSAERTGGSVSTLTIQRTQQEDSAVYLCASSSVTGGDTGELFFGEGSRLTVL.

As concerns this clonotype: The junction departs from germline at one end; a sequencing error may be responsible. The chain joins TRBV5-1 to TRBJ2-2, with a tentative D call TRBD2 (5 bases). Germline loops: CDR1 SGHRS, CDR2 YFSETQ. The CDR3 is 16 residues long. The DNA of the CDR3 is TGCGCCAGCAGGTTGGTGGAGCGGAGGACCACCGGGGAGCTGTTTTTT. It encodes CASRLVERRTTGELFF.

This chain connects TRBV5-1 to TRBJ2-1; the D is unclear. Germline CDR1 is SGHRS and CDR2 is YFSETQ. The CDR3 runs to 12 residues. V lost 0 bases and J 5 bases, leaving 3 bases between the germline ends. CDR3 sequence (DNA): TGCGCCAGCAGCTTGGTCGACAATGAGCAGTTCTTC. Residues: CASSLVDNEQFF.

This clonotype was counted a few times. The J gene is TRBJ1-5, the V gene TRBV11-2; D remains ambiguous. Germline-derived CDR1 and CDR2 are SGHAT and FQNNGV. Deletions cut 9 bases from V and 1 base from J, with 10 bases between. The CDR3 runs 13 residues. As DNA, the CDR3 is TGTGCCAGTAAAGCGGACAGCAATCAGCCCCAGCATTTT. Protein: CASKADSNQPQHF.

V and J are TRBV5-1 and TRBJ1-5, with 7 bases aligning to TRBD1. After removal of 4 bases from V and 3 bases from J, the junction contained 4 bases not matched to a gene. The CDR3 is 14 amino acids. From germline, CDR1 is SGHRS and CDR2 YFSETQ. The CDR3 spells CASSPGTANQPQHF. CDR3 coding DNA: TGCGCCAGCAGCCCCGGGACAGCCAATCAGCCCCAGCATTTT.